This is a list of T cell receptor beta chains from one sample in a study of OX40 agonist ivuxolimab in advanced cancers. Libraries were prepared by immunoSEQ multiplex PCR; TCRdb keeps only in-frame clonotypes and omits some of them. Altogether fewer than 70,000 clones are present, less than 90% being singletons, with the ten largest covering approximately 2.8%. The source was CD4+ or CD8+ T cells sorted from blood, collected in a trial of the OX40 agonist ivuxolimab. Receptors were obtained from an adult with an advanced solid tumor such as melanoma, head and neck, liver or kidney cancer. Each CDR3 is given without its conserved first and last residue. Size is stated for part of the rows, as once, few or many counts, or as a class when the clone is expanded.

TRBJ2-3	-	TRBV12-5	ASSWSTADTQY
TRBJ1-2	-	TRBV5-4	ASSLGGQGAGGYT
TRBJ2-7	-	TRBV28	ASSFGQDYEQY
TRBJ1-1	-	TRBV5-4	ASSYGGTEAF
TRBJ1-1	-	TRBV6-5	ASYTGSLAEAF
TRBJ1-2	-	TRBV7-6	ASSLSRYGNGYT
TRBJ1-2	few	TRBV5-1	ASSFGQRTNYGYT
TRBJ2-7	-	TRBV28	ASSFLRDSSYEQY
TRBJ2-7	-	TRBV30	AWSRDGSGSYEQY
TRBJ1-2	-	TRBV28	ASSRAYNYGYT
TRBJ1-6	-	TRBV9	ASSIEGGSPLH
TRBJ1-3	-	TRBV25-1	ASSPPGNTIY
TRBJ1-2	-	TRBV7-2	ASSFPGQGTAGYT
TRBJ2-2	-	TRBV5-4	ASSLGQGITGELF
TRBJ1-2	-	TRBV6-1	ASSEVSPNVGGGYT
TRBJ2-3	-	TRBV15	ATSRENGGHTQY
TRBJ1-2	-	TRBV19	ASGHRRPTNYGYT
TRBJ2-3	once	TRBV4-1	ASSPHPRTSGGTDTQY
TRBJ1-2	-	TRBV18	ASSLGGVNYGYT
TRBJ1-1	-	TRBV11-2	ASSLGAWDTEAF
TRBJ2-1	-	TRBV5-5	ASSSTSGGDVVYEQF
TRBJ2-5	-	TRBV7-8	ASSFRTGLQETQY
TRBJ2-6	-	TRBV19	ASLRGGGANVLT
TRBJ1-2	-	TRBV7-5	ASSLDRGYGYT
TRBJ1-2	-	TRBV28	ASRGSSGQQLSYGYT
TRBJ2-1	-	TRBV9	ASSPRLALGNEQF
TRBJ1-4	-	TRBV5-1	ASPPGTGSEKLF
TRBJ2-5	-	TRBV4-3	ASSQDFSGGGDQETQY
TRBJ2-1	-	TRBV5-1	ASRNSPTLVSYNEQF
TRBJ1-4	-	TRBV5-5	ASRAPGGLSNEKLF
TRBJ2-7	-	TRBV11-3	ASSFVSTDPYEQY
TRBJ2-1	-	TRBV11-3	ATHYRDYNEQF
TRBJ1-4	-	TRBV5-4	ASSRDRGEEKLF
TRBJ2-3	-	TRBV5-8	ASSLGGTTSTDTQY
TRBJ1-1	-	TRBV6-5	ASSGGGYMNTEAF
TRBJ2-3	-	TRBV5-5	ASSTGPGSGADTQY
TRBJ2-1	few	TRBV7-3	ASSYSSYNEQF
TRBJ2-7	-	TRBV7-8	ASSRGTGSSYEQY
TRBJ1-2	-	TRBV7-9	ASSGQGGYGYT
TRBJ1-5	few	TRBV10-3	AISGGQGDQPQH
TRBJ2-3	-	TRBV11-3	ASSPQGPDTQY
TRBJ2-1	-	TRBV9	ASSETGGVYNEQF
TRBJ1-2	once	TRBV28	ASNTGNYGYT
TRBJ2-7	-	TRBV2	ASSEQAYSYEQY